A single sample is the source of the 30 T cell receptor beta chains below, sequenced in a study of shared clonotypes between healthy human individuals. The assay was immunoSEQ multiplex PCR, and TCRdb's table has in-frame clones only and misses some. The table shows about 2.3 million clones, with approximately 93% occurring only once. The source material was naive CD4+ T cells from PBMCs. The subset here: CD45RA+ positively selected. These receptors were obtained from a man between 18 and 29 years old in good health. Some clones in this sample may be carry-over from other donors' samples.

This clone is a singleton in its sample. This chain joins TRBV28 and TRBJ1-5, with D perhaps matching TRBD1 (6 bases). Germline CDR1 MDHEN, CDR2 SYDVKM. Trimming pared 6 bases from V and 11 bases from J, leaving 17 bases between. CDR3 length: 13 amino acids. The CDR3 region has the DNA TGTGCCAGCAGAGGCACAGGGAGGTCGGCCCAGCATTTT. As protein: CASRGTGRSAQHF.

This clone was seen only once. The J gene is TRBJ1-2, the V gene TRBV19; D is ambiguous. Germline lookup yields CDR1 LNHDA and CDR2 SQIVND (reference sequence). The CDR3 has 14 residues. Between the trimmed V and J ends, which lost 2 bases and 5 bases, there was a span of 12 bases. This CDR3 is CASSISWQSYGYTF. The CDR3 DNA is TGTGCCAGTAGTATAAGTTGGCAGAGTTATGGCTACACCTTC.

V usage is TRBV6-5 and J usage is TRBJ2-1, with D possibly TRBD1 on 6 matching bases. The CDR3 is made up of 14 amino acids. V was pared by 8 bases and J by 7 bases, with 18 bases between. Germline-derived CDR1 and CDR2 are MNHEY and SVGAGI. The CDR3 DNA follows: TGTGCCAGCCTCCGCCCCGGACAGCCGAATGAGCAGTTCTTC. Translating gives CASLRPGQPNEQFF.

Details on this clone: In the same sample, other DNA sequences code for this CDR3. CDR3 residues: CASSVGLAGTYEQYF. The CDR3 region has the DNA TGTGCCAGCAGCGTAGGACTAGCGGGGACCTACGAGCAGTACTTC. This chain connects TRBV9 to TRBJ2-7, with 11 bases aligning to TRBD2. Germline assignment: CDR1 SGDLS and CDR2 YYNGEE. The CDR3 contains 15 residues. V shed 0 bases and J 2 bases; nucleotides not matched to a gene: 1.

This sequence joins TRBV11-2 and TRBJ1-2; D might be TRBD1 (6 bases). Germline CDR1 SGHAT, CDR2 FQNNGV. CDR3 length equals 13 residues. The ends were cut back, 4 bases at V and 6 bases at J, with 12 bases in the middle. The CDR3 nucleotides read TGTGCCAGCAGCTCTCGACAGGCGAATGGCTACACCTTC. Translating it yields CASSSRQANGYTF.

V and J are TRBV5-1 and TRBJ2-2; maybe TRBD1 (8 bases). Germline CDR1 SGHRS, CDR2 YFSETQ. The CDR3 spans 16 residues. V dropped 1 base and J dropped 5 bases, with 15 bases sitting between them. The CDR3 spells CASSLWSGTGTGELFF. CDR3 DNA sequence: TGCGCCAGCAGCTTGTGGAGCGGGACAGGAACCGGGGAGCTGTTTTTT.

V gene TRBV18 combines with J gene TRBJ2-1; D is uncertain. The CDR3 sequence is 13 residues long. V shed 2 bases and J shed 6 bases, with 8 bases lying between them. Germline V CDR1 and CDR2: KGHSH, LQKENI. The CDR3 reads CASSPALANEQFF. The CDR3, as DNA: TGTGCCAGCTCACCAGCTTTGGCCAATGAGCAGTTCTTC.

This chain uses TRBV5-1 with TRBJ2-7; D possibly corresponds to TRBD2 (7 bases). V gave up 4 bases and J gave up 3 bases, with 17 bases separating them. Germline CDR1 is SGHRS and CDR2 is YFSETQ. This CDR3 contains 15 residues. CDR3 in DNA: TGCGCCAGCAGCCTCCGGGGGGCCCCGGGCTACGAGCAGTACTTC. This codes for CASSLRGAPGYEQYF.

This clone appeared a few times. This CDR3 is also generated by other DNA sequences in the sample. The J gene is TRBJ2-3, the V gene TRBV11-2; D not certain. The V gene's germline CDR1 is SGHAT and CDR2 FQNNGV. V was clipped by 0 bases and J by 4 bases, with 5 bases between them. This CDR3 comprises 13 residues. In DNA, the CDR3 is TGTGCCAGCAGCTTAGATCTGGCAGATACGCAGTATTTT. Its protein is CASSLDLADTQYF.

This sequence joins TRBV9 and TRBJ1-2, with TRBD1 as a possible D gene (6 bases). V was cut by 0 bases and J by 7 bases, with 13 bases left in between. CDR3 length: 14 amino acids. CDR1 is SGDLS and CDR2 is YYNGEE in the germline V gene. The CDR3: CASSVGTGMGGYTF. CDR3 coding DNA: TGTGCCAGCAGCGTAGGAACAGGGATGGGTGGCTACACCTTC.

The V call is TRBV7-2, the J call TRBJ2-3; 10 bases align to TRBD1. This CDR3 has 15 residues. From germline, CDR1 is SGHTA and CDR2 FQGNSA. The junction had 4 bases not matched to a gene; V was cut back by 1 base and J by 6 bases. The chain's CDR3 is CASSLGDRGRDTQYF. Written as DNA, the CDR3 is TGTGCCAGCAGCTTAGGCGACAGGGGGCGGGATACGCAGTATTTT.

Comment on this clone: Distinct nucleotide sequences in the sample also encode this CDR3. CDR3 nucleotides: TGTGCCAGCAGGACAGGGGGCAACTATGGCTACACCTTC. Amino acids: CASRTGGNYGYTF. The rearrangement joins TRBV2 to TRBJ1-2; the match to TRBD1 covers 10 bases. The J segment lost 2 bases and the V segment lost 6 bases, leaving 0 bases of the junction unmatched. The germline V gene has CDR1 SNHLY and CDR2 FYNNEI. This CDR3 is built from 13 residues.

The chain combines TRBV28 with TRBJ2-3, with D possibly TRBD1 on 5 matching bases. The CDR3 is made up of 15 amino acids. CDR1 is MDHEN, CDR2 SYDVKM, per germline. The V gene lost 6 bases and the J gene lost 0 bases, with 13 bases spanning the gap. In nucleotides, the CDR3 is TGTGCCAGCAGCCCTGATGGGGCTAGCACAGATACGCAGTATTTT. Translated, it gives CASSPDGASTDTQYF.

The CDR3 region is CASSRLGRLNINLPINREGQPQHF. The CDR3 nucleotides read TGTGCCAGCTCACGCTTAGGCCGACTAAACATCAACCTGCCAATCAACAGGGAAGGTCAGCCCCAGCATTTT. The rearrangement uses TRBV18 and TRBJ1-5, with a weak D call TRBD1 (6 bases). V was trimmed by 4 bases and J by 6 bases, leaving 43 bases between them. The germline CDR1 and CDR2 sequences are KGHSH and LQKENI. The CDR3 loop spans 24 amino acids.

The chain uses TRBV7-3 and TRBJ1-1; the D is unclear. Trimming took off 2 bases at V and 0 bases at J, with 13 bases between the two ends. The germline V gene encodes CDR1 SGHTA and CDR2 FQGTGA. The CDR3 has 16 residues. The CDR3 DNA is TGTGCCAGCAGCTTAGTGCCAGTCGACATGAACACTGAAGCTTTCTTT. It encodes CASSLVPVDMNTEAFF.

V is TRBV6-6 and J is TRBJ1-1; 8 nucleotides match TRBD1. This CDR3 is 15 amino acids long. V lost 2 bases, J lost 1 base, and 3 bases stayed unmatched. Germline V CDR1 and CDR2: MNHNY, SVGAGI (reference sequence). Written as DNA, the CDR3 is TGTGCCAGCAGTTACCAGGACAGGGCGAACACTGAAGCTTTCTTT. It codes for CASSYQDRANTEAFF.

CDR3 nucleotides: TGTGCCAGTAGTAGATCACCGGCGGTTACGGCCGGGGAGCTGTTTTTT. This encodes CASSRSPAVTAGELFF. The rearrangement links TRBV19 to TRBJ2-2; the D is unclear. The CDR3 covers 16 residues. CDR1 is LNHDA and CDR2 is SQIVND in the germline V gene (reference sequence). Trimming shortened V by 4 bases and J by 6 bases, and 18 bases separated the two germline ends. The whole variable domain, filled in from reference TRBV19 and TRBJ2-2, reads DGGITQSPKYLFRKEGQNVTLSCEQNLNHDAMYWYRQDPGQGLRLIYYSQIVNDFQKGDIAEGYSVSREKKESFPLTVTSAQKNPTAFYLCASSRSPAVTAGELFFGEGSRLTVL.

The rearrangement joins TRBV11-2 to TRBJ2-5; 9 bases match TRBD2. Germline CDR1 and CDR2: SGHAT and FQNNGV. This CDR3 has 15 residues. V shed 4 bases and J 2 bases; nucleotides not matched to a gene: 5. The CDR3: CASSYPLAGQETQYF. The CDR3 bases are TGTGCCAGCAGCTATCCCCTAGCGGGGCAAGAGACCCAGTACTTC.

J is TRBJ2-1 and V is TRBV28; D not certain. V was cut by 10 bases and J by 0 bases, with 7 bases left in between. This CDR3 comprises 12 residues. Germline-derived CDR1 and CDR2 are MDHEN and SYDVKM. CDR3 DNA: TGTGCCACCTCCCTCTCCTACAATGAGCAGTTCTTC. Amino acids: CATSLSYNEQFF. The complete variable domain, with remaining parts taken from reference TRBV28 and TRBJ2-1, reads DVKVTQSSRYLVKRTGEKVFLECVQDMDHENMFWYRQDPGLGLRLIYFSYDVKMKEKGDIPEGYSVSREKKERFSLILESASTNQTSMYLCATSLSYNEQFFGPGTRLTVL.

This clone appeared once. The chain recombines TRBV5-4 with TRBJ1-3; TRBD1 might be the D (5 bases). V gave up 2 bases and J gave up 0 bases, with 12 bases separating them. Per germline, CDR1 SGHNT and CDR2 YYREEE (reference sequence). The CDR3 loop spans 16 amino acids. CDR3 coding DNA: TGTGCCAGCAGCTTTAACCCAGGGAGCTCTGGAAACACCATATATTTT. Its protein product is CASSFNPGSSGNTIYF.

This chain joins TRBV19 and TRBJ1-2, with D perhaps TRBD1 (6 bases). The CDR3 totals 13 residues. V lost 8 bases to trimming and J lost 5 bases, with 15 bases between them. The V gene's germline CDR1 is LNHDA and CDR2 SQIVND (reference sequence). The CDR3 DNA reads as TGTGCCAGTCTCACAGGGCCTGGATATGGCTACACCTTC. Amino acid sequence: CASLTGPGYGYTF.

The V gene is TRBV2, the J gene TRBJ2-5; TRBD1 matches at 9 bases. Per the germline V gene, CDR1 is SNHLY and CDR2 is FYNNEI. V shed 4 bases and J 5 bases; nucleotides not matched to a gene: 8. The CDR3 contains 15 residues. Here the CDR3 DNA reads TGTGCCAGCAGTGGGTTACAGGGGGCGCGGGAGACCCAGTACTTC. Amino acid sequence: CASSGLQGARETQYF.

CDR3: CASSKGLAGDYEQYF. CDR3 in DNA: TGTGCCAGCAGCAAAGGGCTAGCGGGAGACTACGAGCAGTACTTC. This chain joins TRBV21-1 and TRBJ2-7; TRBD2 was called by the table and not checked on the DNA. TRBV21-1 is a known pseudogene. The CDR3 has 15 residues.

The J gene is TRBJ2-3, the V gene TRBV28, with 7 nucleotides matching TRBD2. Unmatched junction bases numbered 3, after V lost 6 bases and J lost 6 bases. Germline V gene lookup returns CDR1 MDHEN and CDR2 SYDVKM. The CDR3 runs 12 residues. CDR3 in amino acids: CASRTSSDTQYF. The CDR3 bases are TGTGCCAGCAGGACTAGCAGCGATACGCAGTATTTT.

A remark on this clone: The same CDR3 is also encoded by other DNA sequences in this sample. The V gene is TRBV27, the J gene TRBJ2-3; a possible D gene is TRBD2 (5 bases). Trimming stripped 2 bases from V and 0 bases from J, with 9 bases between. The CDR3 contains 15 residues. Germline V gene sequence: CDR1 MNHEY, CDR2 SMNVEV (reference sequence). This chain's CDR3 is CASSLRGTSTDTQYF. CDR3 coding DNA: TGTGCCAGCAGTTTACGGGGAACTAGCACAGATACGCAGTATTTT.

This clone has just one count. The J gene is TRBJ2-2, the V gene TRBV9, with 10 bases that match TRBD1. The CDR3 length is 17 residues. CDR1 is SGDLS, CDR2 YYNGEE, per germline. V dropped 0 bases and J dropped 4; count of bases not matched to a gene: 6. The CDR3 bases are TGTGCCAGCAGCGTAGTTGGGACAGGGGCGTCCACCGGGGAGCTGTTTTTT. Amino acid sequence: CASSVVGTGASTGELFF.

V and J are TRBV6-5 and TRBJ2-3, with D maybe TRBD2 (5 bases). This CDR3 is 16 amino acids long. V was trimmed by 2 bases and J by 0 bases, leaving 12 bases between them. Germline V CDR1 and CDR2: MNHEY, SVGAGI. The CDR3 is CASSYRASSSTDTQYF. CDR3 nucleotide sequence: TGTGCCAGCAGTTACAGAGCTAGCAGTAGCACAGATACGCAGTATTTT.

This chain links TRBV7-2 with TRBJ1-3, with 7 bases aligning to TRBD1. J was trimmed by 2 bases and V by 5 bases; bases with no gene match: 9. CDR1 SGHTA and CDR2 FQGNSA come from the germline V gene. This CDR3 has 16 amino acids. Here the CDR3 DNA reads TGTGCCAGCAGCGACCCCAGGGGGAGGCCTGGAAACACCATATATTTT. It encodes CASSDPRGRPGNTIYF. Variable domain in full (rest from reference TRBV7-2 and TRBJ1-3): GAGVSQSPSNKVTEKGKDVELRCDPISGHTALYWYRQSLGQGLEFLIYFQGNSAPDKSGLPSDRFSAERTGGSVSTLTIQRTQQEDSAVYLCASSDPRGRPGNTIYFGEGSWLTVV.

This clone was seen once. V is TRBV5-1 and J is TRBJ2-1, with TRBD2 matching over 10 bases. This CDR3 has 12 amino acids. Germline CDR1 reads SGHRS; CDR2 reads YFSETQ. For the CDR3, the DNA is TGCGCTGTCCTAGCGGGAGACAATGAGCAGTTCTTC. Amino acids: CAVLAGDNEQFF.

The chain employs TRBV7-3 and TRBJ2-7; TRBD2 might be the D (6 bases). Germline CDR1 reads SGHTA; CDR2 reads FQGTGA. Trimming pared 2 bases from V and 7 bases from J, leaving 12 bases between. The CDR3 is 13 residues long. CDR3 sequence: CASSLEAGGEQYF. CDR3 bases: TGTGCCAGCAGCTTAGAAGCGGGTGGGGAGCAGTACTTC.